Sequencing of this TCR beta chain was carried out in a study of blood T cell repertoires in COVID-19. Across the whole study: Samples came from the United States, Italy and Spain, spanning acute and convalescent COVID-19. The cDNA or gDNA used as material had been derived from T cells, B-cell-depleted T cells, or PBMCs.

Using immunoSEQ multiplex PCR, the repertoire was profiled, and TCRdb retains in-frame clones only, with some absent. The sample lists about 98,000 clones; approximately 81% were seen once. Germline CDR1 reads SGHTA; CDR2 reads FQGTGA. This CDR3 contains 16 residues. Unmatched junction bases numbered 9, after V lost 1 base and J lost 6 bases. The J gene is TRBJ2-3, the V gene TRBV7-3; 8 bases align to TRBD2. This clonotype originated in a woman of 80 years or more with acute or convalescent COVID-19. The sequencing input was peripheral blood. This chain's CDR3 is CASSLSFGGGIDTQYF. The CDR3 region has the DNA TGTGCCAGCAGCTTAAGTTTCGGCGGGGGGATCGATACGCAGTATTTT. Full variable domain (remainder filled in from reference TRBV7-3 and TRBJ2-3): GAGVSQTPSNKVTEKGKYVELRCDPISGHTALYWYRQSLGQGPEFLIYFQGTGAADDSGLPNDRFFAVRPEGSVSTLKIQRTERGDSAVYLCASSLSFGGGIDTQYFGPGTRLTVL.